This is a list of T cell receptor beta chains from one sample in a study of cytomegalovirus exposure and HLA in healthy donors. Repertoires were generated with immunoSEQ multiplex PCR, while TCRdb's copy carries only in-frame clones and drops some. The sample contains approximately 140,000 clones, around 65% of which appear only once. Input material: PBMCs. All receptors derive from a male donor in good health and CMV-seronegative. Both conserved end residues are part of each CDR3. A D gene is named only where the DNA matches it firmly. Clone size is not always given. Where it is, it says once, few, many or a class for expanded clones.

size | J | V | D | CDR3 | DNA
. | TRBJ2-7 | TRBV6-1 | TRBD1 | CASSDFGTGAYEQYF | TGTGCCAGCAGTGATTTCGGGACAGGGGCCTACGAGCAGTACTTC
few | TRBJ1-2 | TRBV18 | TRBD1 | CASSERQGAGYGYTF | TGTGCCAGCTCAGAGAGACAGGGGGCTGGCTATGGCTACACCTTC
few | TRBJ2-2 | TRBV5-1 | . | CASSFGDDTGELFF | TGCGCCAGCAGCTTCGGAGACGACACCGGGGAGCTGTTTTTT
. | TRBJ1-2 | TRBV5-5 | . | CASSIQGSNYGYTF | TGTGCCAGCAGCATCCAGGGTAGCAACTATGGCTACACCTTC
. | TRBJ1-1 | TRBV19 | . | CASSIGESEAFF | TGTGCCAGTAGTATCGGGGAGTCGGAAGCTTTCTTT
. | TRBJ2-4 | TRBV7-9 | . | CASSPSERVRYIQYF | TGTGCCAGCAGCCCCAGCGAGAGGGTACGGTACATTCAGTACTTC
few | TRBJ1-6 | TRBV19 | TRBD1 | CASSPLSGTGGSPLHF | TGTGCCAGTAGTCCCCTCTCAGGGACAGGGGGTTCACCCCTCCACTTT
. | TRBJ2-1 | TRBV28 | TRBD1 | CASSLSLLGTGENNEQFF | TGTGCCAGCAGTTTATCGCTTCTAGGGACAGGGGAAAACAATGAGCAGTTCTTC
. | TRBJ1-1 | TRBV19 | TRBD1 | CASGFTGVTEAFF | TGTGCCAGTGGTTTCACAGGGGTCACTGAAGCTTTCTTT
few | TRBJ2-4 | TRBV10-2 | . | CASSVGQRNIQYF | TGCGCCAGCAGTGTTGGACAGAGAAACATTCAGTACTTC